This TCR beta chain was captured by sequencing in a study of shared T cell receptors in the human thymus. The CDR3 sequence is 16 residues long. Germline CDR1 and CDR2: LNHDA and SQIVND (reference sequence). Trimming left V 6 bases short and J 4 bases short, with 20 bases between. Measured with immunoSEQ multiplex PCR; TCRdb has only the in-frame clones, and not every one. The top ten hold more than 0.01% of the sample, which has 600,000 to 900,000 clones, 70% to 90% seen once. The same sample was also used in a study of human thymus T cells. This second study says: A high degree of thymic repertoire overlap among unrelated individuals was reported in related research.

Specimen: thymocytes. The chain carries TRBV19 and TRBJ2-3; D is perhaps TRBD2 (6 bases). This sequence originates from a girl less than two years old with a congenital heart defect. CDR3 residues: CASSPGDTWGADTQYF. The CDR3 coding sequence is TGTGCCAGTAGCCCTGGTGACACGTGGGGGGCAGATACGCAGTATTTT.